The entry below describes one TCR beta chain. Its specificity is not known. Germline is not matched at one junction end, which may reflect a read error. The data originate from a study of T cell repertoires and HLA-DP antigens. Only in-frame clones appear in the TCRdb table, and some are missing; sequencing was by immunoSEQ multiplex PCR. Of almost 90,000 clones listed, around nine tenths are singletons. CDR3 size: 15 residues. Per germline, CDR1 SSHAT and CDR2 FNYEAQ (reference sequence). This TCR came from a man over 45 in good health and CMV-seronegative. Specimen: CD4+ T cells from PBMCs. The chain recombines TRBV7-7 with TRBJ2-2; D perhaps matches TRBD2 (5 bases). The CDR3 loop reads CASSLANNDAGELFF. CDR3 DNA sequence: TGTGCTAGCAGCTTAGCGAACAATGACGCCGGGGAGCTGTTTTTT.